Below, one T cell receptor beta chain is given with its context. The data are from a study of blood T cell repertoires in COVID-19. Trimming stripped 3 bases from V and 0 bases from J, with 9 bases between. CDR1 and CDR2 (germline): SGHDT, YYEEEE. This CDR3 has 14 residues. The repertoire was sequenced with immunoSEQ multiplex PCR; TCRdb's copy has only in-frame clones and lacks some. The sample carries 90,000 to 120,000 clones, around 90% recorded once. The sample comprised peripheral blood. The rearrangement links TRBV5-6 to TRBJ1-2, with D perhaps TRBD1 (6 bases). The sequence was obtained from a human donor in a cohort sampled during active COVID-19. DNA for the CDR3: TGTGCCAGCAGCTCAACAGGGTCTAACTATGGCTACACCTTC. This translates into CASSSTGSNYGYTF.